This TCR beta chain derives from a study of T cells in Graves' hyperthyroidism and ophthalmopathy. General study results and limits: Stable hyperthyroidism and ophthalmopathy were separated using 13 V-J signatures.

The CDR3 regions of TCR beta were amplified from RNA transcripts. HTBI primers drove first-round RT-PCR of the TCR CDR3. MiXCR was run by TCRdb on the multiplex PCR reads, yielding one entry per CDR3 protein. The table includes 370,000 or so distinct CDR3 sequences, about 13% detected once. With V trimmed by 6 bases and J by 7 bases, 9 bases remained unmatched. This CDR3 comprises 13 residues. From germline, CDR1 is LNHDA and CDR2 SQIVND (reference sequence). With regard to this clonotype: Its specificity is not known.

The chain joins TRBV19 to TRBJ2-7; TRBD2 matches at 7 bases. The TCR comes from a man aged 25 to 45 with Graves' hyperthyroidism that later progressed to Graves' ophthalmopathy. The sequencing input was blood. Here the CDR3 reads CASRPAGAGEQYF. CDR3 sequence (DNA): TGTGCCAGTAGACCCGCCGGAGCGGGAGAGCAGTACTTC. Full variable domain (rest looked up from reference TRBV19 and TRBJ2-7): DGGITQSPKYLFRKEGQNVTLSCEQNLNHDAMYWYRQDPGQGLRLIYYSQIVNDFQKGDIAEGYSVSREKKESFPLTVTSAQKNPTAFYLCASRPAGAGEQYFGPGTRLTVT.